The rows below give T cell receptor beta chains drawn from one sample of a study of shared clonotypes between healthy human individuals. The protocol was immunoSEQ multiplex PCR, while the TCRdb copy is restricted to in-frame clones and leaves out a portion. The sample has a few million clones, over 90% seen once. Specimen: naive CD4+ T cells from PBMCs. These receptor sequences come from a young man in good health. Some clones in this sample may be carry-over from other donors' samples. CDR3s include the opening cysteine and the closing phenylalanine or tryptophan. Each record gives: D gene, V gene, clone size, J gene, CDR3 DNA, CDR3 protein. D genes are given only for firm matches. A clone size is listed for some rows: how often the clone was seen (once, few, many), or a class if it is expanded.

-	TRBV4-1	few	TRBJ1-1	TGCGCCAGCAGCCGAGTTGTCCGGAACACTGAAGCTTTCTTT	CASSRVVRNTEAFF
-	TRBV7-2	few	TRBJ2-3	TGTGCCAGCAGCTACGACCCTCCCGATACGCAGTATTTT	CASSYDPPDTQYF
TRBD2	TRBV18	-	TRBJ2-7	TGTGCCAGCTCACCCCGGTCCCCCCTAAGCGGGAGTTTATCCTACGAGCAGTACTTC	CASSPRSPLSGSLSYEQYF
-	TRBV21-1	-	TRBJ1-2	TGTGCCAGCAGCAAAGTGACAGGGTCAGACTATGGCTACACCTTC	CASSKVTGSDYGYTF
TRBD1	TRBV5-1	-	TRBJ1-2	TGCGCCAGCAGCTCCGACAGGGGCTATGGCTACACCTTC	CASSSDRGYGYTF
-	TRBV5-6	-	TRBJ1-3	TGTGCCAGCAGCTTGGGGGACTCTGGAAACACCATATATTTT	CASSLGDSGNTIYF
-	TRBV29-1	-	TRBJ1-5	TGCAGCGTTGAATTGGGTCGGAATCAGCCCCAGCATTTT	CSVELGRNQPQHF
TRBD1	TRBV7-3	-	TRBJ2-1	TGTGCCAGCAGCTTAAGTCCATTGGACAGGGGGACTTTAAGTGAGCAGTTCTTC	CASSLSPLDRGTLSEQFF
-	TRBV9	-	TRBJ2-6	TGTGCCAGCGCCGGCCGGGACTCTCCCTCACCTGGGGCCAACGTCCTGACTTTC	CASAGRDSPSPGANVLTF
TRBD2	TRBV4-1	-	TRBJ2-2	TGCGCCAGCAGTCCAAGTACCGGGACTAGTGGCGGGGAGCTGTTTTTT	CASSPSTGTSGGELFF
-	TRBV19	once	TRBJ2-5	TGTGCCAGTAGTAACATATTTAGGGAGACCCAGTACTTC	CASSNIFRETQYF
TRBD2	TRBV18	-	TRBJ2-7	TGTGCCAGCTCGATAGGGGTAGCGGGAGGGAGCTACGAGCAGTACTTC	CASSIGVAGGSYEQYF
-	TRBV6-1	-	TRBJ1-1	TGTGCCAGCAGTGCGGAACAGTCGAACACTGAAGCTTTCTTT	CASSAEQSNTEAFF
-	TRBV18	-	TRBJ2-5	TGTGCCAGCTCACCACGGGCAGGCCAAGAGACCCAGTACTTC	CASSPRAGQETQYF
-	TRBV11-2	-	TRBJ1-1	TGTGCCAGCAGCTTCTGGCCCTTGAACACTGAAGCTTTCTTT	CASSFWPLNTEAFF
TRBD2	TRBV7-3	once	TRBJ2-7	TGTGCCAGCAGCTTAATGGGGACTAGCGGCTACGAGCAGTACTTC	CASSLMGTSGYEQYF
TRBD2	TRBV6-5	once	TRBJ2-7	TGTGCCAGCACTCGACTAGCGGGAGTCTACGAGCAGTACTTC	CASTRLAGVYEQYF
-	TRBV30	-	TRBJ2-7	TGTGCCTGGAGTCCCCGGGGGGACAGGTCCTACGAGCAGTACTTC	CAWSPRGDRSYEQYF
TRBD1	TRBV6-1	-	TRBJ1-1	TGTGCCAGCAGTGATAGACCGGGACAGGGGGCGAGGGGCACTGAAGCTTTCTTT	CASSDRPGQGARGTEAFF
-	TRBV5-1	-	TRBJ2-5	TGCGCCAGCAGCTTACGCCGGGAGGAGACCCAGTACTTC	CASSLRREETQYF
-	TRBV7-3	-	TRBJ2-1	TGTGCCAGCAGCTTAACCGACGCTGGTGAGCAGTTCTTC	CASSLTDAGEQFF
TRBD2	TRBV28	-	TRBJ2-1	TGTGCCAGCACCCCCGGCGTGAGACTAGCGGGAGGAAGGGTTTGGGGTGAGCAGTTCTTC	CASTPGVRLAGGRVWGEQFF
TRBD1	TRBV27	-	TRBJ2-1	TGTGCCAGCAATAGACAGGGCTCCTACAATGAGCAGTTCTTC	CASNRQGSYNEQFF
TRBD1	TRBV5-6	-	TRBJ2-7	TGTGCCAGCAGCTTAACCGGGACAGGGAGAGCCGAGCAGTACTTC	CASSLTGTGRAEQYF
-	TRBV5-1	-	TRBJ2-3	TGCGCCAGCAGCTTAGCTTTGGACCTCCTGCGCACAGATACGCAGTATTTT	CASSLALDLLRTDTQYF
TRBD2	TRBV28	-	TRBJ2-7	TGTGCCAGCAGTTTAACGGGAGGGCCCCACGAGCAGTACTTC	CASSLTGGPHEQYF
TRBD1	TRBV7-2	-	TRBJ2-7	TGTGCCAGCAGCTTAGCGGGACAGGGGGTGGCCGAGCAGTACTTC	CASSLAGQGVAEQYF
-	TRBV5-4	-	TRBJ1-1	TGTGCCAGCAGCTTAACATTGTTGAACACTGAAGCTTTCTTT	CASSLTLLNTEAFF
TRBD2	TRBV5-4	-	TRBJ2-3	TGTGCCAGCAGCTTGATCCTTAGCGGGGACTTAACGGATACGCAGTATTTT	CASSLILSGDLTDTQYF
-	TRBV4-3	once	TRBJ2-1	TGCGCCAGCAGCCAAGGCCTACCGCGCTACAATGAGCAGTTCTTC	CASSQGLPRYNEQFF
TRBD1	TRBV28	-	TRBJ1-2	TGTGCCAGCAGAGCCTTTTTGACAGGGAGTCATACCCGCTACACCTTC	CASRAFLTGSHTRYTF
-	TRBV18	-	TRBJ2-7	TGTGCCAGCTCACCAGACAGCCCCTACGAGCAGTACTTC	CASSPDSPYEQYF
-	TRBV7-2	-	TRBJ2-3	TGTGCCAGCAGCTTAGCCCGGGCCACAGATACGCAGTATTTT	CASSLARATDTQYF
TRBD1	TRBV11-2	-	TRBJ1-5	TGTGCCAGCAGCTCCCTGAGGGGGTCGGGACAGCTCAATCAGCCCCAGCATTTT	CASSSLRGSGQLNQPQHF
-	TRBV18	-	TRBJ2-5	TGTGCCAGCTCACCACGGGATTCGGGGGAGACCCAGTACTTC	CASSPRDSGETQYF
-	TRBV7-2	-	TRBJ2-7	TGTGCCAGCAGCTTAAAGTTCCGGGAAGGAGCCTACGAGCAGTACTTC	CASSLKFREGAYEQYF
-	TRBV29-1	-	TRBJ2-3	TGCAGCGTTGGAGGGTACCACACAGATACGCAGTATTTT	CSVGGYHTDTQYF
-	TRBV18	-	TRBJ2-5	TGTGCCAGCTCACTGGAGGACGGGACCCAGTACTTC	CASSLEDGTQYF
-	TRBV11-2	few	TRBJ1-4	TGTGCCAGCAGCTTAGACGGGGGAAGGGGAAAACTGTTTTTT	CASSLDGGRGKLFF
TRBD1	TRBV19	-	TRBJ1-1	TGTGCCAGTAGTATCTTGGGACAGGGGTCTGAAGCTTTCTTT	CASSILGQGSEAFF
TRBD1	TRBV30	-	TRBJ1-2	TGTGCCTGGAGTCCGACAGGGAGCTTAGGTGGCTACACCTTC	CAWSPTGSLGGYTF